This T cell receptor beta chain was captured by sequencing in a study of OX40 agonist ivuxolimab in advanced cancers. Some clones are missing from TCRdb's copy, which holds only in-frame ones; the method was immunoSEQ multiplex PCR. The repertoire has some 17,000 clones, just under 75% of them found once; the top ten carry approximately 24%. V was trimmed by 6 bases and J by 1 base, leaving 12 bases between them. The CDR3 length is 14 residues. Germline V lookup: CDR1 MNHEY, CDR2 SMNVEV (reference sequence). This clone is labeled medium-sized (0.01 to 0.1%). Its target is unknown. Study-wide results and caveats: CD8+ T cells showed, on average, more clonal expansion than CD4+ cells.

The chain uses TRBV27 and TRBJ1-1, with a possible D match to TRBD1 (6 bases). The material sequenced was CD4+ or CD8+ T cells sorted from blood, taken in a trial of the OX40 agonist ivuxolimab. This clonotype originated in an adult with an advanced solid tumor such as melanoma, head and neck, liver or kidney cancer. The CDR3, as DNA: TGTGCCAGCAGCCTTACAGGGACGAACACTGAAGCTTTCTTT. Amino acids: CASSLTGTNTEAFF.